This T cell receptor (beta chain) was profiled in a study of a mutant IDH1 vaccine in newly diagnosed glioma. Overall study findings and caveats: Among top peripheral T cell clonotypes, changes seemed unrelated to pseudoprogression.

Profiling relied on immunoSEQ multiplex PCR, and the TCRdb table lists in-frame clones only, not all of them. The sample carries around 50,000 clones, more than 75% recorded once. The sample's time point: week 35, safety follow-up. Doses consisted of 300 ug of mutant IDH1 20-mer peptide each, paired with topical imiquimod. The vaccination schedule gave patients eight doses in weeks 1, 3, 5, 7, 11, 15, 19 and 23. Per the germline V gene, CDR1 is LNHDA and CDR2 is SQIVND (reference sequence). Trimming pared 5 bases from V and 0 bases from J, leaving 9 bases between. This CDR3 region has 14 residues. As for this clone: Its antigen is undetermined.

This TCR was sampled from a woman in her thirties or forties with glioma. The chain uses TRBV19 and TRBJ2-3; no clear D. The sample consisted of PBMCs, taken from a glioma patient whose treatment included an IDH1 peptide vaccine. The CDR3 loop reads CASSSGTSTDTQYF. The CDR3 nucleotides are TGTGCCAGTAGTTCCGGAACTAGCACAGATACGCAGTATTTT. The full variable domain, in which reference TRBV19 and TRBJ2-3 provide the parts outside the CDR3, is DGGITQSPKYLFRKEGQNVTLSCEQNLNHDAMYWYRQDPGQGLRLIYYSQIVNDFQKGDIAEGYSVSREKKESFPLTVTSAQKNPTAFYLCASSSGTSTDTQYFGPGTRLTVL.